This T cell receptor (beta chain) comes out of a study of graft-versus-host responses after intestinal transplantation. About the research overall: Recipients obtained multivisceral, liver-intestinal, or isolated intestinal transplants. Tacrolimus and steroids were given for around three years to all recipients after anti-thymocyte globulin induction.

V was cut by 0 bases and J by 0 bases, with 7 bases left in between. CDR1 and CDR2 (germline): SGDLS, YYNGEE. The CDR3 has 14 residues. Study-level results: Detection of GvH clones occurred in recipient marrow, and some had their first appearance in ileum or blood. In patients with graft-donor T cell macrochimerism, allograft graft-versus-host to host-versus-graft clonal ratios were high.

About this clone itself: The antigen is not known. The same CDR3 arises from other DNA sequences in this sample as well.

TCRdb's copy holds only in-frame clones and misses some; the assay was immunoSEQ multiplex PCR. The sample contains roughly 75,000 clones, 91% of which appear only once. This sequence joins TRBV9 and TRBJ2-7; D uncertain. This TCR was recovered from a human donor who received an intestinal transplant. The sequencing used unstimulated CD4+ T cells sorted from spleen or lymph node cells, collected before intestinal transplant. CDR3 DNA sequence: TGTGCCAGCAGCGTAGAAGCAGGCTCCTACGAGCAGTACTTC. Encoded protein: CASSVEAGSYEQYF.